These T cell receptor beta chains were read from a single sample in a study of blood T cell repertoires in COVID-19. Profiled with immunoSEQ multiplex PCR; TCRdb holds only in-frame clones, not every one. This sample has about 80,000 clones; approximately 80% occur once, and the top ten carry about 12%. The specimen was peripheral blood. Receptors originate from a human donor in a cohort sampled during active COVID-19. Each CDR3 is given without its conserved first and last residue. A D gene is named only where the DNA matches it firmly. The size entry is marked missing in some rows and otherwise reads once, few, many or a size class.

d_gene	abundance	v_gene	CDR3aa
.	.	TRBV5-1	ASSLATGGEAF
.	.	TRBV7-9	ASRGLETEAF
TRBD1	.	TRBV6-5	ASSYSNRGPYEQY
TRBD2	.	TRBV28	ASRSSGDYEQY
.	.	TRBV5-5	ASSLRGTLPNEKLF
.	.	TRBV7-3	ASSPGGSRNEQF
TRBD1	.	TRBV4-1	ASSDTFGQGNEKLF
.	once	TRBV2	ASRVAEWDTDTQY
TRBD1	.	TRBV7-9	ASSSPGQDIQY
.	.	TRBV6-5	ASSYRPTGELF
TRBD2	.	TRBV7-2	ASSLEAGGASYEQY
TRBD2	.	TRBV20-1	SASWAGGISDTQY
TRBD1	.	TRBV3-1/TRBV3-2	ASSTRQGYTEAF
.	.	TRBV5-5	ASSQPTIACEAF
TRBD1	.	TRBV7-2	ASSLVSGTAETYEQY
.	.	TRBV12-5	ASGLNSGDNEQF
TRBD1	.	TRBV4-1	ASSSNRGNEKLF
.	once	TRBV21-1	ASTGGRGAQPQH
TRBD1	.	TRBV3-1/TRBV3-2	ASSRQGAQGYGYT
TRBD1	.	TRBV18	ASSQTGLGNQPQH
TRBD2	.	TRBV29-1	SVVWLAGAAGTDTQY
TRBD1	.	TRBV18	ASSLQPGQGLGEQY
.	.	TRBV7-9	ASSLGGGDPPY
TRBD2	.	TRBV30	AWNPTSGGADTQY
.	few	TRBV30	AWNHAGVAYT
.	.	TRBV12-5	ASMNSPIRQPQH
TRBD1	.	TRBV19	ASRPKKGTGAYEQY
.	once	TRBV5-8	ASSSTTSPLH
.	.	TRBV10-2	ASSELARNQPQH
TRBD2	few	TRBV5-1	ASSPREGSVSEQY
TRBD2	.	TRBV6-4	ASSDYWTSGGVFTDTQY
.	few	TRBV7-2	ASSLRGNNNEQF
TRBD1	.	TRBV6-5	ASIPTGGYNEQF
.	.	TRBV6-6	ASSPSFGDILTYEQY
TRBD1	.	TRBV11-2	ASSLGGTGSSYEQY
.	.	TRBV4-1	ASSQDSGFSYNSPLH